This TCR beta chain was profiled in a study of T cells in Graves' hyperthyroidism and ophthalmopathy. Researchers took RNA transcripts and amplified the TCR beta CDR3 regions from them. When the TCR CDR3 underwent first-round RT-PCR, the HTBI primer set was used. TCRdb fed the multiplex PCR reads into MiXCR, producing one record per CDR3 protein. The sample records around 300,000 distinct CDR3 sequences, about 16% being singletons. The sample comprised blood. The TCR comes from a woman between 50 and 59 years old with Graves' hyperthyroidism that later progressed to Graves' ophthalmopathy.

DNA of the CDR3: TGCGCCAGCAGCTTGACGACAGTTTCAGAGACCCAGTACTTC. Translation gives CASSLTTVSETQYF. The gene calls are TRBV5-1 and TRBJ2-5; D is possibly TRBD1 (5 bases). V lost 1 base and J 4 bases, leaving 11 bases between the germline ends. This CDR3 has 14 residues. Germline V lookup: CDR1 SGHRS, CDR2 YFSETQ.